The clone carrying this T cell receptor (beta chain) came up many times. These data come from a study of neurological immune-mediated disorders. Per germline, CDR1 SGHVS and CDR2 FQNEAQ. V trimming: 2 bases; J trimming: 4 bases; junction bases outside the gene matches: 8. This CDR3 has 19 amino acids. The output of every sequencing run exceeded 180 million TCR-beta sequences, derived from 15-18 subjects. TCRdb re-analysed the 5' RACE reads in MiXCR, keeping a single row per CDR3 protein. The top ten hold roughly 15% of the sample, which has about 50,000 distinct CDR3 sequences, just over 3% seen once.

The sequence came from a woman aged 50 to 60 with multiple sclerosis. This sequence joins TRBV7-8 and TRBJ2-2, with 15 bases that match TRBD2. Material: PBMCs. The DNA of the CDR3 is TGTGCCAGCAGCTTATGGGGGACTAGCGGGGGGCAGAGCACCGGGGAGCTGTTTTTT. Its translation is CASSLWGTSGGQSTGELFF.